One sample yielded the 11 T cell receptor beta chains listed below, sequenced in a study of blood T cell repertoires in COVID-19. Libraries were prepared by immunoSEQ multiplex PCR; TCRdb keeps only in-frame clonotypes and omits some of them. Here the sample spans hundreds of thousands of clones, approximately 89% being singletons. Sequenced sample: peripheral blood. The receptors stem from a woman younger than 45 with COVID-19, enrolled during active disease.

This chain uses TRBV5-6 with TRBJ2-5; 8 bases match TRBD1. J was trimmed by 5 bases and V by 0 bases; bases with no gene match: 3. From germline, CDR1 is SGHDT and CDR2 YYEEEE. There are 14 residues in the CDR3. The CDR3 DNA sequence: TGTGCCAGCAGCTTGGTGACAGGGGTCGAGACCCAGTACTTC. It translates to CASSLVTGVETQYF.

The chain links TRBV4-2 to TRBJ1-5; D might be TRBD1 (6 bases). CDR3 length: 12 residues. The V gene lost 6 bases and the J gene lost 9 bases, with 12 bases spanning the gap. Germline V gene lookup returns CDR1 LGHNA and CDR2 YNFKEQ. The CDR3 region has the DNA TGTGCCAGCAGGACAGGTTGGGGGCCCCAGCATTTT. Its protein is CASRTGWGPQHF.

This clone was seen only a few times. The sample holds other DNA sequences that translate to the same CDR3. The rearrangement joins TRBV7-2 to TRBJ1-2, with 9 bases lining up with TRBD1. CDR1 is SGHTA and CDR2 is FQGNSA in the germline V gene. V lost 3 bases and J lost 5; bases outside the gene matches: 1. The CDR3 length is 13 residues. This CDR3 is CASSLDRGYGYTF. The CDR3 DNA follows: TGTGCCAGCAGCTTGGACAGGGGTTATGGCTACACCTTC.

The genes are TRBV2 and TRBJ1-1; 7 nucleotides line up with TRBD1. V was pared by 7 bases and J by 1 base, with 9 bases of the junction left unmatched. The CDR3 has 15 residues. CDR1 SNHLY and CDR2 FYNNEI come from the germline V gene. The CDR3 nucleotides are TGTGCCAGCAAACCCGACAGGGCGGGGAACACTGAAGCTTTCTTT. This encodes CASKPDRAGNTEAFF.

CDR3 protein: CASSPPFHTNNSPLHF. The CDR3, as DNA: TGTGCCAGCTCACCACCCTTCCACACGAATAATTCACCCCTCCACTTT. The rearrangement joins TRBV18 to TRBJ1-6; D is uncertain. Trimming left V 0 bases short and J 5 bases short, with 11 bases between. Per the germline V gene, CDR1 is KGHSH and CDR2 is LQKENI. The CDR3 spans 16 residues.

The V and J genes are TRBV2 and TRBJ1-2; perhaps TRBD1 as D (5 bases). V was clipped by 1 base and J by 2 bases, with 8 bases between them. The CDR3 totals 14 residues. Germline lookup yields CDR1 SNHLY and CDR2 FYNNEI. The chain's CDR3 is CASSEEEGNYGYTF. As DNA, the CDR3 is TGTGCCAGCAGTGAAGAGGAGGGGAACTATGGCTACACCTTC.

This clone was picked up one time. This rearrangement joins TRBV20-1 to TRBJ1-1, with 7 bases matching TRBD1. This CDR3 has 14 amino acids. The J segment lost 8 bases and the V segment lost 3 bases, leaving 12 bases of the junction unmatched. CDR1 is DFQATT and CDR2 is SNEGSKA in the germline V gene (reference sequence). In DNA, the CDR3 is TGCAGTGCTAGTTCCGGGGGGGACAGTAGAGAAGCTTTCTTT. Its protein product is CSASSGGDSREAFF.

The chain carries TRBV30 and TRBJ1-2, with 11 bases fitting TRBD1. V shed 1 base and J 2 bases; nucleotides not matched to a gene: 6. CDR1 and CDR2 from the germline V gene are GTSNPN and SVGIG (reference sequence). The CDR3 length is 16 residues. The CDR3 loop is CAWSGPRTGGNYGYTF. Here the CDR3 DNA reads TGTGCCTGGAGTGGTCCTCGGACAGGGGGCAACTATGGCTACACCTTC.

DNA of the CDR3: TGTGCCAGCAGCGGACTAGCGGGGGGGCTCACAGATACGCAGTATTTT. Translating gives CASSGLAGGLTDTQYF. The rearrangement joins TRBV9 to TRBJ2-3, with 14 nucleotides matching TRBD2. Unmatched junction bases numbered 2, after V lost 3 bases and J lost 2 bases. Germline-derived CDR1 and CDR2 are SGDLS and YYNGEE. The CDR3 covers 16 residues.

The chain recombines TRBV28 with TRBJ1-1; possibly TRBD1 for D (5 bases). The ends were cut back, 6 bases at V and 5 bases at J, with 19 bases in the middle. Germline V CDR1 and CDR2: MDHEN, SYDVKM. This CDR3 region has 15 residues. The CDR3 spells CASRPGSSGRTEAFF. The CDR3 DNA is TGTGCCAGCAGACCGGGCTCGTCAGGGAGGACTGAAGCTTTCTTT. Full variable domain (outside the CDR3, taken from reference TRBV28 and TRBJ1-1): DVKVTQSSRYLVKRTGEKVFLECVQDMDHENMFWYRQDPGLGLRLIYFSYDVKMKEKGDIPEGYSVSREKKERFSLILESASTNQTSMYLCASRPGSSGRTEAFFGQGTRLTVV.

In its sample, this clone was seen once. The chain links TRBV2 to TRBJ1-4, with D possibly TRBD1 on 6 matching bases. The CDR3 contains 15 residues. V was trimmed by 8 bases and J by 6 bases, leaving 19 bases between them. Germline-derived CDR1 and CDR2 are SNHLY and FYNNEI. For the CDR3, the DNA is TGTGCCAGCGGACCTAGACAGGCGACTTATGAAAAACTGTTTTTT. Its translation is CASGPRQATYEKLFF.